The rows below give T cell receptor beta chains drawn from one sample of a study of shared clonotypes between healthy human individuals. Assay: immunoSEQ multiplex PCR; the TCRdb copy retains only in-frame clones and omits some. The sample has around 700,000 clones, around 78% seen once. The sequenced material came from memory CD4+ T cells sorted from blood. The receptors were sampled from a woman between 25 and 40 years old in good health. Both conserved end residues are part of each CDR3. D genes are given only for firm matches.

D gene	V gene	CDR3 protein
-	TRBV2	CASSEGDITGELFF
-	TRBV11-3	CASSSSGGGRPYNEQFF
TRBD2	TRBV30	CARQMRRWSGRDTGELFF
TRBD1	TRBV7-2	CASSPRGRLGGIEETQYF
-	TRBV2	CASSPLQGTGEQYF
-	TRBV10-3	CAISNQDSYRDTQYF
-	TRBV4-1	CASSQNRVSAFF
TRBD2	TRBV27	CASSSNLAGGVDTQYF
-	TRBV7-9	CASSTLRDFADEQYF
TRBD1	TRBV19	CASSTDRGHEKLFF
-	TRBV10-3	CAINGVPYNEQFF
TRBD1	TRBV5-4	CASSRTGKDYGYTF
TRBD1	TRBV4-1	CASSQDQEGAYQETQYF
-	TRBV6-1	CASSEGGVPNYGYTF
-	TRBV27	CAIGRTSAANVLTF
-	TRBV28	CASSTHVVHEQYF
TRBD1	TRBV2	CASSDRDRGYNEQFF
TRBD1	TRBV29-1	CSVAGQDYEQYF
-	TRBV30	CAWSQNQGEAFF
TRBD2	TRBV2	CASSEAGPASGPYEQYF
TRBD1	TRBV7-9	CASSPGQVAATEAFF
-	TRBV15	CATSRDTTYNEQFF